The entry below gives a single TCR beta chain sequence along with its context. The antigen remains undetermined. This specimen belongs to a study of T cell responses to AZD1222 COVID-19 vaccine. Whole-study context: Second-dose recipients at about 4 or about 12 weeks were treated as one pooled group.

Study conclusions and caveats: Dominant CD4 TCR responses targeted spike regions 160-218 and 743-854. Repertoire sampling occurred only after the peak T cell response.

V lost 4 bases to trimming and J lost 0 bases; unmatched junction nucleotides: 0. The CDR3 length is 16 residues. Germline V CDR1 and CDR2: SGHNT, YENEEA. The data were produced by immunoSEQ multiplex PCR, yet TCRdb's version contains in-frame clones alone and is incomplete. This sample has roughly 100,000 clones, with around 92% found just once. This chain connects TRBV11-3 to TRBJ2-1, with 13 nucleotides matching TRBD2. This specimen consisted of peripheral blood, obtained on day 0 of AZD1222 vaccination. The receptor was isolated from an adult in good health. The CDR3 nucleotides read TGTGCCAGCAGCTGGACTAGCGGGAGCTCCTACAATGAGCAGTTCTTC. It yields the protein CASSWTSGSSYNEQFF.